The 17 T cell receptor beta chains presented below share a single source sample, sequenced in a study of T-cell memory formation after mild COVID-19. Each CDR3 protein is one row after TCRdb ran MiXCR on the 5' RACE reads. The data hold approximately 410,000 distinct CDR3 sequences, with under 25% observed a single time. The sequenced sample was PBMCs or a T cell subset sorted from them (not recorded which). These receptor sequences come from an adult woman who had mild COVID-19 (a few samples of this study predate the infection). Cell type and time point are not known.

The chain recombines TRBV7-2 with TRBJ2-7; tentatively, D is TRBD1 or TRBD2 (6 bases each). This CDR3 region has 18 residues. CDR1 and CDR2 from the germline V gene are SGHTA and FQGNSA. V lost 0 bases and J lost 3, with 21 bases in between. The CDR3 reads CASSLAPFNREVLYEQYF. CDR3 bases: TGTGCCAGCAGCTTAGCGCCCTTTAACAGGGAGGTGCTCTACGAGCAGTACTTC. The full variable domain, completed using reference TRBV7-2 and TRBJ2-7, is GAGVSQSPSNKVTEKGKDVELRCDPISGHTALYWYRQSLGQGLEFLIYFQGNSAPDKSGLPSDRFSAERTGGSVSTLTIQRTQQEDSAVYLCASSLAPFNREVLYEQYFGPGTRLTVT.

The rearrangement links TRBV12-3 or TRBV12-4 to TRBJ1-2; TRBD1 agrees at 10 bases. The trim removed 6 bases at V and 2 bases at J, leaving 6 bases unmatched. The CDR3 runs 15 residues. This CDR3 reads CASSPDRGLNYGYTF. Here the CDR3 DNA reads TGTGCCAGCAGCCCAGACAGGGGGCTAAACTATGGCTACACCTTC.

V gene TRBV7-6 combines with J gene TRBJ2-1; 12 bases are a match to TRBD1. CDR3 length: 16 residues. Per the germline V gene, CDR1 is SGHVS and CDR2 is FNYEAQ. After removal of 4 bases from V and 9 bases from J, the junction contained 10 bases not matched to a gene. In nucleotides, the CDR3 is TGTGCCAGCAGCTACGCCGGGACAGGGGGCCGGGGTGAGCAGTTCTTC. This codes for CASSYAGTGGRGEQFF.

The chain links TRBV18 to TRBJ1-2, with a possible D match to TRBD1 (6 bases). Germline V CDR1 and CDR2: KGHSH, LQKENI. This CDR3 is built from 15 residues. V dropped 2 bases and J dropped 6 bases, with 16 bases sitting between them. DNA of the CDR3: TGTGCCAGCTCACCAGTCTCGGCAGGGGCAGATGGCTACACCTTC. Translating it yields CASSPVSAGADGYTF.

The CDR3 DNA reads TGTGCCAGCAGCGGGGGGACAGGGAGCGTCGAGCAGTACTTC. Translating gives CASSGGTGSVEQYF. The chain links TRBV9 to TRBJ2-7, with 9 positions matching TRBD1. With V trimmed by 3 bases and J by 6 bases, 7 bases remained unmatched. CDR3 length: 14 residues. Germline V gene sequence: CDR1 SGDLS, CDR2 YYNGEE.

This clonotype appeared a few times. V and J are TRBV12-3 or TRBV12-4 and TRBJ1-2; D uncertain. This CDR3 has 12 residues. V dropped 2 bases and J dropped 7 bases, with 8 bases sitting between them. The CDR3 coding sequence is TGTGCCAGCAGTTTACCACCTGGTGGCTACACCTTC. The encoded protein is CASSLPPGGYTF.

V usage is TRBV7-2 and J usage is TRBJ1-1; 9 bases line up with TRBD1. Germline CDR1 and CDR2: SGHTA and FQGNSA. The ends lost 5 bases at V and 3 bases at J; junction bases unmatched: 4. The CDR3 consists of 14 residues. The CDR3 nucleotides are TGTGCCAGCAGCCACAGGGGGCGATACACTGAAGCTTTCTTT. This encodes CASSHRGRYTEAFF.

The sample holds a few counts of this clonotype. This rearrangement joins TRBV6-4 to TRBJ2-1; D is possibly TRBD1 or TRBD2 (5 bases each). This CDR3 region has 14 residues. Germline V gives CDR1 MRHNA, CDR2 SNTAGT. V lost 5 bases and J lost 8, with 16 bases in between. CDR3 nucleotide sequence: TGTGCCAGCAGTCCCGGGACCGAGACTCATGAGCAGTTCTTC. Its translation: CASSPGTETHEQFF.

This chain links TRBV5-6 with TRBJ2-5; 7 bases agree with TRBD2. V lost 4 bases, J lost 4 bases, and 10 bases stayed unmatched. The CDR3 is 15 residues long. Per germline, CDR1 SGHDT and CDR2 YYEEEE. Here the CDR3 DNA reads TGTGCCAGCAGCGCAAGCGGGGTGGGTGTAGAGACCCAGTACTTC. This codes for CASSASGVGVETQYF. Full variable domain (outside the CDR3, taken from reference TRBV5-6 and TRBJ2-5): DAGVTQSPTHLIKTRGQQVTLRCSPKSGHDTVSWYQQALGQGPQFIFQYYEEEERQRGNFPDRFSGHQFPNYSSELNVNALLLGDSALYLCASSASGVGVETQYFGPGTRLLVL.

This clonotype was observed a few times. J is TRBJ1-2 and V is TRBV9; 12 nucleotides line up with TRBD1. The V gene's germline CDR1 is SGDLS and CDR2 YYNGEE. Losses at the gene ends were 4 bases for V and 6 bases for J; bases not matched to a gene: 13. There are 17 residues in the CDR3. CDR3 nucleotide sequence: TGTGCCAGCAGCCCCGGGACAGGGGGCGGTCCGATGGATGGCTACACCTTC. Protein sequence: CASSPGTGGGPMDGYTF. The full variable domain, with the rest looked up from reference TRBV9 and TRBJ1-2, is DSGVTQTPKHLITATGQRVTLRCSPRSGDLSVYWYQQSLDQGLQFLIQYYNGEERAKGNILERFSAQQFPDLHSELNLSSLELGDSALYFCASSPGTGGGPMDGYTFGSGTRLTVV.

There are a few counts of this clonotype. In DNA, the CDR3 is TGTGCCAGCAGCCTCTCGGGCGGATTCAGGGCCCTCCACTTT. This gives the protein CASSLSGGFRALHF. This chain connects TRBV6-5 to TRBJ1-6; tentatively, D is TRBD1 (5 bases). Germline V lookup: CDR1 MNHEY, CDR2 SVGAGI. This CDR3 has 14 residues. The ends were cut back, 6 bases at V and 14 bases at J, with 20 bases in the middle.

This chain joins TRBV14 and TRBJ1-2, with 9 bases matching TRBD1. The V segment lost 4 bases and the J segment 4 bases; nucleotides outside the gene matches: 19. CDR3 length: 19 amino acids. Germline CDR1 SGHDN, CDR2 FVKESK. Written as DNA, the CDR3 is TGTGCCAGCAGCCCCCGCCTCGGGGACAGGGAGATTCCTGTCTATGGCTACACCTTC. It is translated as CASSPRLGDREIPVYGYTF.

The chain links TRBV30 to TRBJ2-1, with 9 nucleotides matching TRBD2. Germline assignment: CDR1 GTSNPN and CDR2 SVGIG (reference sequence). The V gene end was trimmed by 1 base and the J gene end by 7 bases; junction bases not matched to a gene: 8. The CDR3 is made up of 15 amino acids. The CDR3 loop reads CAWSGEAGGPNEQFF. CDR3 nucleotide sequence: TGTGCCTGGAGTGGGGAGGCGGGAGGGCCTAATGAGCAGTTCTTC.

The rearrangement joins TRBV7-9 to TRBJ2-4; 14 bases fit TRBD2. J lost 0 bases, V lost 5 bases, and 6 bases had no gene match. The germline CDR1 and CDR2 sequences are SEHNR and FQNEAQ (reference sequence). The CDR3 sequence is 18 residues long. DNA of the CDR3: TGTGCCAGCAGCCGTGGACTAGCGGGAGGCCGAGCCAAAAACATTCAGTACTTC. Protein sequence: CASSRGLAGGRAKNIQYF.

This CDR3 is CASRHRSAFQNTEAFF. The CDR3 region has the DNA TGTGCCAGCAGACACCGGAGCGCCTTTCAGAACACTGAAGCTTTCTTT. This sequence joins TRBV7-2 and TRBJ1-1; no firm D call. Trimming pared 6 bases from V and 1 base from J, leaving 18 bases between. Germline CDR1 is SGHTA and CDR2 is FQGNSA. The CDR3 is made up of 16 amino acids.

This clonotype was detected only a few times. The chain is built from TRBV4-2 and TRBJ2-3, with 7 bases that match TRBD2. The CDR3 is made up of 15 amino acids. Trimming at V came to 3 bases and at J to 3 bases, leaving 6 bases not matched to a gene. Germline CDR1 LGHNA, CDR2 YNFKEQ. Here the CDR3 reads CASSQNSGLTDTQYF. As DNA, the CDR3 is TGTGCCAGCAGCCAGAATAGCGGGTTGACAGATACGCAGTATTTT.

In this sample, this clonotype turned up a few times. The genes are TRBV6-2 or TRBV6-3 and TRBJ1-2; tentatively, D is TRBD1 (5 bases). Deletions cut 6 bases from V and 0 bases from J, with 11 bases between. The length of the CDR3 is 14 residues. Looked up from germline, CDR1 is MNHEY and CDR2 is SVGEGT. CDR3 residues: CASSRGTTNYGYTF. The CDR3 coding sequence is TGTGCCAGCAGCCGAGGGACTACTAACTATGGCTACACCTTC.